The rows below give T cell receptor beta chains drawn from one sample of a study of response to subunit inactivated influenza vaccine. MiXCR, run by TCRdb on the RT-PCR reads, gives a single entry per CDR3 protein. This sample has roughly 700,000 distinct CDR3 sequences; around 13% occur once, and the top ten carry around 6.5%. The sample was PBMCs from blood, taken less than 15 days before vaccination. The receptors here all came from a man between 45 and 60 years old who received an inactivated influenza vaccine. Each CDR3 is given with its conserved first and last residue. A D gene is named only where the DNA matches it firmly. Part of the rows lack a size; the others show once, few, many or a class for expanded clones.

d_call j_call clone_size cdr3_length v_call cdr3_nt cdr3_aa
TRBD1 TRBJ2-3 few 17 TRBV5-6 TGTGCCAGCAGCTTGGGGTACAGGGGGCCGGACACAGATACGCAGTATTTT CASSLGYRGPDTDTQYF
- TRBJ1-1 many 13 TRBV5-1 TGCGCCAGCAGCTTCACTCCGGGGACTGAAGCTTTCTTT CASSFTPGTEAFF
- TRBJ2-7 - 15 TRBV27 TGTGCCAGCAGTTTACTGGGCCCCAGCTCCTACGAGCAGTACTTC CASSLLGPSSYEQYF
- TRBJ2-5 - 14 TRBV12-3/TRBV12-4 TGTGCCACAAATAAGGGAACCCTCCAAGAGACCCAGTACTTC CATNKGTLQETQYF
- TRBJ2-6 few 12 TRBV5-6 TGTGCCAGCAGCTTTGGGGCCAACGTCCTGACTTTC CASSFGANVLTF
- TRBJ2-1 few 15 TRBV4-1 TGCGCCAGCAGCCAAGGGACGGCTACCTACAATGAGCAGTTCTTC CASSQGTATYNEQFF
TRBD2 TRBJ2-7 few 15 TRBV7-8 TGTGCCAGCAGCTTAGATCTAGCGGGCAGCTACGAGCAGTACTTC CASSLDLAGSYEQYF
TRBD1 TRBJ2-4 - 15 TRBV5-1 TGCGCCAGCAGCTTTGGACAGGGGGGAAAAAACATTCAGTACTTC CASSFGQGGKNIQYF
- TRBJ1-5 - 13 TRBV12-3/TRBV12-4 TGTGCCAGCAGTTTAGAAGAAGGTCAGCCCCAGCATTTT CASSLEEGQPQHF
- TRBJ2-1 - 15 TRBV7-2 TGTGCCAGCAGCCCCAGTTGGGTCCCCTACAATGAGCAGTTCTTC CASSPSWVPYNEQFF
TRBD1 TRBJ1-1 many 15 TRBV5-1 TGCGCCAGCAGCTCCACCGGGACAGGTGGGACTGAAGCTTTCTTT CASSSTGTGGTEAFF
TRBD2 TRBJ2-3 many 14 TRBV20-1 TGCAGTGCTCCCAGCGGGGGTCGCACAGATACGCAGTATTTT CSAPSGGRTDTQYF
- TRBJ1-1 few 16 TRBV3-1 TGTGCCAGCAGCCAAGGTGTCGGGAACACCGGGACAGAAGCTTTCTTT CASSQGVGNTGTEAFF
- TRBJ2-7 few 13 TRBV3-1 TGTGCCAGCAGCCAAGATGGGTCCTACGAGCAGTACTTC CASSQDGSYEQYF